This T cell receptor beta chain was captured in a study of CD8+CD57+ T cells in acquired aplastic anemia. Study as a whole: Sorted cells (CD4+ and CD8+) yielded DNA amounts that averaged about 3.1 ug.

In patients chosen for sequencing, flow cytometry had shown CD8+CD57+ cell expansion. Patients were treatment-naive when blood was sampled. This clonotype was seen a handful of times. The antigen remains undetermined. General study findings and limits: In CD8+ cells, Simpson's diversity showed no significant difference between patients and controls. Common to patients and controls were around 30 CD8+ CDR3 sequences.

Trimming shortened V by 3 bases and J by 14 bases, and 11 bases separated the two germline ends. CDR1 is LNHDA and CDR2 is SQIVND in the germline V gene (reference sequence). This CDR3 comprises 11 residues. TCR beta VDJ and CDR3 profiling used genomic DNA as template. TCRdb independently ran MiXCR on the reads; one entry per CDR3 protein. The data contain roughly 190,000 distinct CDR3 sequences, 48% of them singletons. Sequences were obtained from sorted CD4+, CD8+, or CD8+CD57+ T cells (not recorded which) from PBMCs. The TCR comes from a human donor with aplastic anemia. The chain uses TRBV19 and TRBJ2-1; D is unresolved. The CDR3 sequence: CASSIGLAKFF. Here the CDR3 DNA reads TGTGCCAGTAGTATCGGTTTAGCAAAGTTCTTC.